A selection of T cell receptor beta chains follows, all from one sample in a study of T cells after posttransplantation cyclophosphamide. The method was immunoSEQ multiplex PCR; TCRdb's version includes in-frame clones alone and lacks a portion of them. The sample records more than 10,000 clones, over 80% being singletons. Sample: PBMCs, taken 1755 days after allogeneic stem cell transplant with posttransplant cyclophosphamide. Receptors originate from a female patient aged 45-65 years who received an allogeneic stem cell transplant from a related donor, was CMV-positive, and had no GVHD. Some T cells may have originated in the graft donor. CDR3s include the opening cysteine and the closing phenylalanine or tryptophan. A D gene is named only where the DNA matches it firmly. Clone sizes are given selectively: once, few, many, or a class where the clone is expanded.

size	V	D	J	DNA	CDR3
few	TRBV11-2	TRBD1	TRBJ1-2	TGTGCCAGCAGAAACCTAACAGGGGGCGTTGGCTACACCTTC	CASRNLTGGVGYTF
.	TRBV4-2	TRBD1	TRBJ1-3	TGTGCCAGCAGCCAAGGAATGGGACAGGGGGCAGGGAACACCATATATTTT	CASSQGMGQGAGNTIYF
.	TRBV27	TRBD2	TRBJ2-1	TGTGCCAGCAGTTTATGGGAGGGCCTGAACAATGAGCAGTTCTTC	CASSLWEGLNNEQFF
.	TRBV12-5	.	TRBJ1-2	TGTGCTAGTGGTTTGGCGGGGGTCTATGGCTACACCTTC	CASGLAGVYGYTF
once	TRBV25-1	TRBD1	TRBJ1-1	TGTGCCAGCACGGACAGGGACACTGAAGCTTTCTTT	CASTDRDTEAFF
.	TRBV15	TRBD2	TRBJ2-1	TGTGCCACCAGTCGGGAGGGCCTCTACAATGAGCAGTTCTTC	CATSREGLYNEQFF
.	TRBV6-6	.	TRBJ1-5	.	CASRFGEGLVPQHF
.	TRBV5-6	.	TRBJ1-1	TGTGCCAGCAACTTCGGGTTAGGTACTGAAGCTTTCTTT	CASNFGLGTEAFF
.	TRBV18	TRBD1	TRBJ2-7	TGTGCCAGCTCACCCGGGACAGCCTACGAGCAGTACTTC	CASSPGTAYEQYF
.	TRBV11-3	TRBD2	TRBJ2-1	TGTGCCAGCAGCTTAGGGGGCGGGGGGGGCAATGAGCAGTTCTTC	CASSLGGGGGNEQFF
once	TRBV4-3	.	TRBJ2-2	TGCGCCAGCACGAACAGGAACACCGGGGAGCTGTTTTTT	CASTNRNTGELFF
.	TRBV5-1	TRBD1	TRBJ1-1	TGCGCCAGCAGCTCGGGGACAGGGGGCGCCACTGAAGCTTTCTTT	CASSSGTGGATEAFF
.	TRBV28	TRBD2	TRBJ2-3	TGTGCCAGCAGTTTTCTAGCGGGAACAGATACGCAGTATTTT	CASSFLAGTDTQYF
.	TRBV5-1	TRBD1	TRBJ2-7	TGCGCCAGCAGCTCTCCGGGACAGTTGTACGAGCAGTACTTC	CASSSPGQLYEQYF
.	TRBV7-2	.	TRBJ2-2	TGTGCCAGCCAGAAGTTGAACACCGGGGAGCTGTTTTTT	CASQKLNTGELFF
.	TRBV5-1	TRBD2	TRBJ2-1	TGCGCCAGCAGCTTAAATCAAGCGGGAGGAAGCAACAATGAGCAGTTCTTC	CASSLNQAGGSNNEQFF
few	TRBV5-1	TRBD1	TRBJ1-2	TGCGCCAGCACAGGGGGCTATGGCTACACCTTC	CASTGGYGYTF
.	TRBV5-6	TRBD1	TRBJ1-5	TGTGCCAGCAGCTTCCAGTCACAGGGGGTACGCAATCAGCCCCAGCATTTT	CASSFQSQGVRNQPQHF
few	TRBV19	.	TRBJ1-1	TGTGCCAGTAGTCCCTTCCACGGGAACACTGAAGCTTTCTTT	CASSPFHGNTEAFF
.	TRBV10-3	TRBD2	TRBJ2-2	TGTGCCATAACGGGACTAGCGGGAGACGGGGAGCTGTTTTTT	CAITGLAGDGELFF
.	TRBV7-2	.	TRBJ1-1	TGTGCCAGCAGCTCCCTCGGGGGGGACACTGAAGCTTTCTTT	CASSSLGGDTEAFF
.	TRBV2	.	TRBJ2-3	TGTGCCAGCAGTCTCGGGACACCTTCTAGCACAGATACGCAGTATTTT	CASSLGTPSSTDTQYF
.	TRBV11-2	.	TRBJ2-2	TGTGCCAGCAGCCACCGGGACTTTAACACCGGGGAGCTGTTTTTT	CASSHRDFNTGELFF
.	TRBV29-1	.	TRBJ1-3	TGCAGCTCGCGGATGGACACCTCTGGAAACACCATATATTTT	CSSRMDTSGNTIYF
.	TRBV4-3	.	TRBJ1-2	TGCGCCAGCAGCCACGTTTCTTTGGGGGAGGGTTATGGCTACACCTTC	CASSHVSLGEGYGYTF
.	TRBV4-1	TRBD2	TRBJ2-1	TGCGCCAGCAGCCAAGAGCCCTCAGCGGGAGGCCCTTACAATGAGCAGTTCTTC	CASSQEPSAGGPYNEQFF
once	TRBV19	TRBD2	TRBJ2-1	TGTGCCAGTAGTCGACTAGCGAATGAGCAGTTCTTC	CASSRLANEQFF
.	TRBV18	.	TRBJ2-5	TGTGCCAGCTCACCTATACAGGGCAACCAAGAGACCCAGTACTTC	CASSPIQGNQETQYF
.	TRBV9	.	TRBJ2-7	TGTGCCAGCAGCGTAGATTTAGGGAGCTCCTACGAGCAGTACTTC	CASSVDLGSSYEQYF
.	TRBV5-4	TRBD1	TRBJ1-1	TGTGCCAGCAAGGGACAGACTAACACTGAAGCTTTCTTT	CASKGQTNTEAFF
.	TRBV29-1	TRBD2	TRBJ2-7	TGCAGCGTTTCAGCGGGGACCTACGAGCAGTACTTC	CSVSAGTYEQYF